This T cell receptor beta chain was sequenced during a study of shared clonotypes between healthy human individuals. As for the study in general: Aged between 18 and 49, the donors were a couple of women and three men.

This clone appeared a few times. Its antigen remains unknown. Study-wide results and caveats: Exclusively blood specimens were collected; tissue repertoires likely differ.

The junction had 6 bases not matched to a gene; V was cut back by 0 bases and J by 9 bases. CDR3 length: 14 amino acids. From germline, CDR1 is SGHRS and CDR2 YFSETQ. An assay was performed, and its level was deep. The table came from immunoSEQ multiplex PCR; TCRdb's copy has only in-frame clones and leaves some out. Of 800,000 to 1,200,000 clones listed, about 80% are singletons. The chain carries TRBV5-1 and TRBJ2-1; 7 bases align to TRBD2. The sequence was collected from a man aged 18 to 30 in good health. Some clones in this sample may be carry-over from other donors' samples. The sequenced sample was memory CD4+ T cells from PBMCs. Subset: CD45RA-negative fraction. CDR3 bases: TGCGCCAGCAGCTTGGGGCAGGGAGGGGTTGAGCAGTTCTTC. Encoded protein: CASSLGQGGVEQFF.